The sequence of this T cell receptor (beta chain) was determined in a study of type 1 and type 2 diabetes patients. Background on the study: The cohort mixed type 1 diabetes, type 2 diabetes and nondiabetic donors. From PBMCs, CD4+ and CD8+ T cells were isolated by magnetic microbeads.

PCR was run on genomic DNA. The TCR beta CDR3 region was amplified using 30 forward and 13 reverse primers. TCRdb itself ran the multiplex PCR reads through MiXCR, one entry per CDR3 protein. The profile shows fewer than 350,000 distinct CDR3 sequences, more than 40% of them singletons. Standard classification criteria confirmed type 1 or type 2 diabetes in all patients. Each participant gave ten milliliters of peripheral blood. The origin of this receptor is a man between 18 and 35 years old with type 2 diabetes. The sequenced material came from peripheral blood mononuclear cells (PBMCs).

The CDR3 bases are TGTGCCACCAGTGACCCGACTAGCGGGAGGAACGAGCAGTACTTC. It translates to CATSDPTSGRNEQYF. The chain links TRBV24-1 to TRBJ2-7; 13 nucleotides line up with TRBD2. The V gene's germline CDR1 is KGHDR and CDR2 SFDVKD. With 4 bases clipped from V and 5 bases from J, the junction kept 4 bases outside the gene matches. This CDR3 contains 15 residues.